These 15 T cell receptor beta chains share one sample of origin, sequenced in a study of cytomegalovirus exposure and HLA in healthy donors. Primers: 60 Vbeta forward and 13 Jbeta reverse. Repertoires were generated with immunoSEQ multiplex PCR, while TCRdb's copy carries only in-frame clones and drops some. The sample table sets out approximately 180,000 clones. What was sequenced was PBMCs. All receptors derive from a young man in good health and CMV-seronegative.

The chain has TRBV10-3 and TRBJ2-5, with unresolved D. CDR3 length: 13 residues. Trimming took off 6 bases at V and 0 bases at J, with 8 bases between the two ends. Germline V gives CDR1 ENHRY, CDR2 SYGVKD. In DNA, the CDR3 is TGTGCCATCAGCGGCACAGACCAAGAGACCCAGTACTTC. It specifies CAISGTDQETQYF.

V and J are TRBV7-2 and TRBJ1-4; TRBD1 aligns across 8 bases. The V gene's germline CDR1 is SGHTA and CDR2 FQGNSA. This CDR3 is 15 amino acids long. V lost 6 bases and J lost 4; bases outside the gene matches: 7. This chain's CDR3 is CASRLTGGSNEKLFF. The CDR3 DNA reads TGTGCCAGCAGACTTACAGGGGGGAGTAATGAAAAACTGTTTTTT.

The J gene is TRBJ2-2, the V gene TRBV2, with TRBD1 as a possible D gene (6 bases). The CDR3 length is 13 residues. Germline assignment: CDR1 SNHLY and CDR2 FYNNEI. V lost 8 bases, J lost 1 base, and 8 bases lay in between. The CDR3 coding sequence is TGTGCCAGCCAACAGGGGAACACCGGGGAGCTGTTTTTT. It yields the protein CASQQGNTGELFF.

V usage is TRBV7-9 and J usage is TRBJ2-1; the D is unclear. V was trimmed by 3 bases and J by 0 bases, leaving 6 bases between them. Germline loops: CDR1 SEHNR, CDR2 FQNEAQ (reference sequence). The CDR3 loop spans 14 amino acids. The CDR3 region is CASSFESSYNEQFF. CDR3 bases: TGTGCCAGCAGCTTTGAGAGCTCCTACAATGAGCAGTTCTTC.

CDR3 nucleotide sequence: TGTGCCATCAGCGATGTCCGGGAGACCCAGTACTTC. This encodes CAISDVRETQYF. V is TRBV10-3 and J is TRBJ2-5; D is undetermined. Germline loops: CDR1 ENHRY, CDR2 SYGVKD. The CDR3 is 12 amino acids. Trimming took off 6 bases at V and 5 bases at J, with 10 bases between the two ends.

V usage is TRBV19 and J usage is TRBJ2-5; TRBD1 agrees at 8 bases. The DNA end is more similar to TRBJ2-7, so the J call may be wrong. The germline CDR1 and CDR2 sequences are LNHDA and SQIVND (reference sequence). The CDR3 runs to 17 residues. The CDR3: CASSIGQGSWGSYEQYF. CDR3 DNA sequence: TGTGCCAGTAGTATTGGACAGGGCTCTTGGGGCTCCTACGAGCAGTACTTC.

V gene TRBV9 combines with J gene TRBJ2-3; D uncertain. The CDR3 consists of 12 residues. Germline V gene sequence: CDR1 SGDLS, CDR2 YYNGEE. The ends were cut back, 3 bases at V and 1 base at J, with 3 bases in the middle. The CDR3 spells CASSAGTDTQYF. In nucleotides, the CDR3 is TGTGCCAGCAGCGCCGGCACAGATACGCAGTATTTT.

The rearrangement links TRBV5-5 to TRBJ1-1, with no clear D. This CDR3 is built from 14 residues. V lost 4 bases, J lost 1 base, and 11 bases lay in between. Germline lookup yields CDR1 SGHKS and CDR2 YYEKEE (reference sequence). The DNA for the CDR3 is TGTGCCAGCAGCACACAGACACAGAACACTGAAGCTTTCTTT. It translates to CASSTQTQNTEAFF.

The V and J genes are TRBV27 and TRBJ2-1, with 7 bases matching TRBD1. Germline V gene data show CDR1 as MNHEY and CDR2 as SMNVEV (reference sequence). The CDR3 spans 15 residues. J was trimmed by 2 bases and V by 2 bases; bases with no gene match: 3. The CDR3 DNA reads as TGTGCCAGCAGTTTACGGGACAGTGCCTACAATGAGCAGTTCTTC. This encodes CASSLRDSAYNEQFF.

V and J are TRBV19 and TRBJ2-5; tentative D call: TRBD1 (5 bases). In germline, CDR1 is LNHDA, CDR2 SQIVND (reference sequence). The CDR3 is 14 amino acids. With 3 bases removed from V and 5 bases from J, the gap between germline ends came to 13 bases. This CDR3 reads CASSMSARGETQYF. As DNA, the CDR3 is TGTGCCAGTAGTATGAGTGCTAGGGGCGAGACCCAGTACTTC.

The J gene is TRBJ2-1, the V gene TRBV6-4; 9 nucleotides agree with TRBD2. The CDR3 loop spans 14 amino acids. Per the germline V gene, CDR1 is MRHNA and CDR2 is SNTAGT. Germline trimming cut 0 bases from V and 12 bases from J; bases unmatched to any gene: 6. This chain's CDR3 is CASSDSGLRGGQFF. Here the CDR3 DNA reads TGTGCCAGCAGTGACTCGGGCCTGCGGGGGGGGCAGTTCTTC.

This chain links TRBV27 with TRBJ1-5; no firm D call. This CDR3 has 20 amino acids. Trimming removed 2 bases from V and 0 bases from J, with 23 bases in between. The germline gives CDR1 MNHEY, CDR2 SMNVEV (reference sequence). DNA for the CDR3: TGTGCCAGCAGTTTAAAGTCTAGCGGTCTCATTCTTAATAGCAATCAGCCCCAGCATTTT. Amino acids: CASSLKSSGLILNSNQPQHF.

CDR3 nucleotides: TGTGCCAGCAGTTCTGGACTACAATCCTACGAGCAGTACTTC. Translation gives CASSSGLQSYEQYF. The rearrangement links TRBV27 to TRBJ2-7, with D possibly TRBD2 on 6 matching bases. V was shortened by 4 bases and J by 1 base, with 11 bases between the two germline ends. The CDR3 runs 14 residues. Looked up from germline, CDR1 is MNHEY and CDR2 is SMNVEV (reference sequence).

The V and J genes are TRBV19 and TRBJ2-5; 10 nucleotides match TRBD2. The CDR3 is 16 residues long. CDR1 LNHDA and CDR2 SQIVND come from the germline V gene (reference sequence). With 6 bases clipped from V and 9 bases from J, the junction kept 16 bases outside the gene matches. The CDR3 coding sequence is TGTGCCAGTAGCGGAGCATTGACTAGCGGGTACGATGCCCAGTACTTC. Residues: CASSGALTSGYDAQYF.

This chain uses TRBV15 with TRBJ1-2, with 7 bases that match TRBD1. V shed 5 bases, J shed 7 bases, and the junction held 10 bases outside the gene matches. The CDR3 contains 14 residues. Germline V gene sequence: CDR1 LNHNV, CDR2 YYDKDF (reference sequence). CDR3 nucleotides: TGTGCCACCAGCTGGGGAGGACAGGTCCTTGGCTACACCTTC. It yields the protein CATSWGGQVLGYTF.